Sequencing of this TCR beta chain was carried out in a study of neoadjuvant anti-PD-1 for oral cavity cancer. Overall study: Non-progressing patients received a fourth nivolumab dose near day 43, then surgery on days 50-56. Study observations and caveats: Post-nivolumab, blood T cell clonality was significantly elevated in non-responders.

Regarding time point: after neoadjuvant nivolumab, at surgical resection. These oral cavity squamous cell carcinomas were HPV-negative and locally advanced. Comment on this clone: Its matching antigen is unknown.

In germline, CDR1 is MDHEN, CDR2 SYDVKM. Trimming stripped 7 bases from V and 2 bases from J, with 16 bases between. The CDR3 length is 15 residues. Six replicates per PBMC sample, mostly from 400 to 500 ng of genomic DNA. Assay: immunoSEQ multiplex PCR; the TCRdb copy retains only in-frame clones and omits some. The sample contains around 13,000 clones, over 70% of which appear only once. The material sequenced was PBMCs, taken after nivolumab (anti-PD-1) treatment. This receptor was taken from a person aged 40 to 85 with oral cavity squamous cell carcinoma. This rearrangement joins TRBV28 to TRBJ2-3; D uncertain. As DNA, the CDR3 is TGTGCCAGCACTCTTAGCAGACTTTCCACAGATACGCAGTATTTT. Translated, it gives CASTLSRLSTDTQYF.